This T cell receptor (beta chain) originates from a study of human T cells and chemical hapten exposure. This CDR3 has 15 amino acids. V was shortened by 2 bases and J by 6 bases, with 16 bases between the two germline ends. Each cDNA molecule in the library carried unique molecular identifiers. Study processing details: Samples had a median of approximately 89,000 TCRs, ranging about 20,000 to 690,600. TCRdb used MiXCR to reprocess the RACE reads, holding one entry per CDR3 protein. The authors' filters were not applied to this entry. This sample has 84,000 or so distinct CDR3 sequences, with about 11% found just once. Described time point: patch test 1, 2 weeks after DPC sensitization. The treatment: therapeutic diphenylcyclopropenone sensitization with weekly scalp DPC. Sample donors consisted of patients with alopecia, aged 18 to 70 years, who were suitable for DPC. Unfractionated whole blood was the source of the extracted total RNA.

At least ten counts were recorded for this clonotype. The sequences come from whole blood, collected in connection with sensitization to the hapten diphenylcyclopropenone (DPC). The sequence came from a man aged 35-49 years with alopecia areata. Some clones in this sample may be carry-over from other donors' samples. The chain links TRBV12-3 or TRBV12-4 to TRBJ1-1, with D possibly being TRBD1 (5 bases). DNA for the CDR3: TGTGCCAGCAGTTTAACGGGCCAGGGAGGTTCTGAAGCTTTCTTT. Translating it yields CASSLTGQGGSEAFF.